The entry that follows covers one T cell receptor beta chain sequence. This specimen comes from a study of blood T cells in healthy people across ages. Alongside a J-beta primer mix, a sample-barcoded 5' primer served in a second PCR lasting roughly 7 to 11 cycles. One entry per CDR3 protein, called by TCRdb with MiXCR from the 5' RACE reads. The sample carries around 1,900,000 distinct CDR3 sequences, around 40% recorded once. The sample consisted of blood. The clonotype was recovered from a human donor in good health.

This chain's CDR3 is CASSVDRETDTQYF. The CDR3 DNA is TGTGCCAGCAGCGTAGACAGGGAGACAGATACGCAGTATTTT. V gene TRBV9 combines with J gene TRBJ2-3; D may be TRBD1 (6 bases). Germline CDR1 and CDR2: SGDLS and YYNGEE. V lost 0 bases and J 3 bases, leaving 8 bases between the germline ends. The CDR3 spans 14 residues. Supplemented by reference TRBV9 and TRBJ2-3, the full variable domain reads DSGVTQTPKHLITATGQRVTLRCSPRSGDLSVYWYQQSLDQGLQFLIQYYNGEERAKGNILERFSAQQFPDLHSELNLSSLELGDSALYFCASSVDRETDTQYFGPGTRLTVL.